The clone carrying this TCR beta chain occurred many times. CDR1 is LGHDT, CDR2 YNNKEL, per germline (reference sequence). The V end was cut by 2 bases, the J end by 7 bases, with 15 bases between. CDR3 length: 14 amino acids. These data belong to a study of blood T cells in healthy people across ages. Through a sample-barcoded 5' primer and a J-beta primer mix, a second PCR was run for roughly 7 to 12 cycles. From the 5' RACE reads, TCRdb called clonotypes with MiXCR, one entry per CDR3 protein. The profile shows hundreds of thousands of distinct CDR3 sequences, approximately 35% of them singletons. The V gene is TRBV3-1, the J gene TRBJ2-7; D remains unclear. The sequencing sample was made of blood. This TCR came from a man younger than 30 in good health. In DNA, the CDR3 is TGTGCCAGCAGCCAAAGTTCCGGATCAAGTGAGCAGTACTTC. Amino acids: CASSQSSGSSEQYF.